This T cell receptor (beta chain) was sequenced during a study of T cell clonotyping in hematopoietic cell transplantation. Concerning this clone itself: Its matching antigen is unknown.

Clones were read by immunoSEQ multiplex PCR, and TCRdb kept only the in-frame ones, dropping some. The repertoire holds over 35,000 clones, with approximately 89% as singletons. General study points: Recipient TCR diversity dropped after transplant; expanded clonotypes rose from day 30 to 180. At the given depth, recipient repertoires were over 95% de novo clonotypes. Without cell sorting, CD4 versus CD8 contributions remain unresolved. Higher Inverse Simpson Index values in graft donor and pretransplant recipient predicted broader posttransplant TCR diversity.

The source is a woman between 35 and 50 years old in good health. Some clones in this sample may be carry-over from other donors' samples. The sequenced material came from peripheral blood mononuclear cells.

The CDR3 DNA is TGTGCCTGGGCCCGACTAGCGGGCTTAGAGACCCAGTACTTC. Amino acid sequence: CAWARLAGLETQYF. This rearrangement joins TRBV30 to TRBJ2-5, with 10 bases fitting TRBD2. CDR1 is GTSNPN, CDR2 SVGIG, per germline (reference sequence). Unmatched junction bases numbered 7, after V lost 5 bases and J lost 4 bases. This CDR3 contains 14 residues.